Described below is a single TCR beta chain sequence and its context. The clone's antigen remains unknown. Base qualities are missing; no much larger clone stands one base away. This entry belongs to a study of T cell changes during pregnancy in multiple sclerosis (dated by TCRdb to between 2018 and 2021). In terms of the full investigation: The study looked at changes in the T cell repertoire across pregnancy in women with multiple sclerosis.

Including cysteine and phenylalanine, the CDR3 has 13 amino acids. The entry retains the CDR3 DNA only, 39 bases that are in frame from base 1. The germline V gene yields MNHEY for CDR1 and SVGAGI for CDR2. The germline V end is reduced by 7 bases and the J end by 6 bases; junction bases left unmatched: 7. Preparation of the library involved the immunoSEQ multiplex PCR assay. The clones in this table, taken by TCRdb from immuneACCESS, are in-frame only. Not every clone is retained; where verified, under half of the shortfall comes from an unresolved V gene, and the cause of the rest is unknown. This sample gives tens of thousands of clones in total; around 94% of them show up just once. Of the sample, just over 2% is held by the ten largest clones.

The V gene is TRBV6-5 and the J gene is TRBJ1-2, with 8 middle bases fitting TRBD1. The receptor was isolated from a female donor with multiple sclerosis, enrolled in a pregnancy study. Material: peripheral blood, obtained after pregnancy. The DNA sequence is TGTGCCAGCACCCAAGTACAGGGGGATGGCTACACCTTC. Its coded protein is CASTQVQGDGYTF.